These 32 T cell receptor beta chains were sequenced from one sample in a study of blood T cell repertoires in COVID-19. The repertoire was sequenced with immunoSEQ multiplex PCR; TCRdb's copy has only in-frame clones and lacks some. The data show about 140,000 clones, just under 85% seen once. Sequenced material: PBMCs or T cells enriched from blood (not recorded which). These receptors were obtained from a woman aged 45-60 years with acute COVID-19.

This chain connects TRBV4-1 to TRBJ2-7; D might be TRBD1 (6 bases). V was trimmed by 4 bases and J by 3 bases, leaving 19 bases between them. CDR1 and CDR2 from the germline V gene are MGHRA and YSYEKL. The CDR3 contains 16 residues. In DNA, the CDR3 is TGCGCCAGCAGCCGCAGGCGGGCGGACAGCAGCTACGAGCAGTACTTC. The encoded protein is CASSRRRADSSYEQYF.

This clone was counted once. The chain combines TRBV11-2 with TRBJ2-1, with TRBD2 matching over 8 bases. CDR3 size: 14 residues. Germline CDR1 reads SGHAT; CDR2 reads FQNNGV. The V segment lost 6 bases and the J segment 0 bases; nucleotides outside the gene matches: 1. CDR3 bases: TGTGCCAGCAGGAGCGGGGGCTCCTACAATGAGCAGTTCTTC. It encodes CASRSGGSYNEQFF.

This clone was detected only once. This chain joins TRBV6-4 and TRBJ2-1; 13 nucleotides match TRBD2. CDR3 length: 16 amino acids. V lost 4 bases to trimming and J lost 0 bases; unmatched junction nucleotides: 0. Germline assignment: CDR1 MRHNA and CDR2 SNTAGT. The CDR3 DNA sequence: TGTGCCAGCAGTGGGACTAGCGGGAGCTCCTACAATGAGCAGTTCTTC. Protein: CASSGTSGSSYNEQFF.

The chain's CDR3 is CASSLWGVAYNEQFF. In DNA form, the CDR3 reads TGTGCCAGCAGTTTATGGGGAGTTGCCTACAATGAGCAGTTCTTC. This chain links TRBV28 with TRBJ2-1, with D possibly being TRBD2 (5 bases). This CDR3 has 15 amino acids. Germline CDR1 is MDHEN and CDR2 is SYDVKM. V was cut by 0 bases and J by 2 bases, with 8 bases left in between.

The V and J genes are TRBV2 and TRBJ1-5, with 9 bases lining up with TRBD1. The ends lost 4 bases at V and 4 bases at J; junction bases unmatched: 5. CDR3 length: 15 residues. Germline CDR1 and CDR2: SNHLY and FYNNEI. CDR3 in DNA: TGTGCCAGCAGTGGCGGACAGGGGCGAAATCAGCCCCAGCATTTT. Translation gives CASSGGQGRNQPQHF.

The chain is built from TRBV9 and TRBJ2-7; D perhaps matches TRBD2 (6 bases). CDR3 length equals 14 residues. Germline V gene data show CDR1 as SGDLS and CDR2 as YYNGEE. Trimming removed 0 bases at V and 5 bases at J, with 12 bases between. CDR3 sequence: CASSVGGEEDEQYF. The CDR3 DNA follows: TGTGCCAGCAGCGTAGGCGGGGAAGAGGACGAGCAGTACTTC.

In this sample, this clone turned up once. The rearrangement joins TRBV4-2 to TRBJ2-7, with D unclear. The CDR3 sequence is 16 residues long. The V gene lost 0 bases and the J gene lost 0 bases, with 12 bases spanning the gap. CDR1 LGHNA and CDR2 YNFKEQ come from the germline V gene. Here the CDR3 DNA reads TGTGCCAGCAGCCAAGATAGCTCCGCGCTCTCCTACGAGCAGTACTTC. This encodes CASSQDSSALSYEQYF.

The chain combines TRBV7-2 with TRBJ1-2, with D maybe TRBD1 (6 bases). V was cut by 0 bases and J by 8 bases, with 10 bases left in between. CDR3 length: 13 residues. CDR1 and CDR2 from the germline V gene are SGHTA and FQGNSA. This CDR3 is CASSLASRGGYTF. CDR3 in DNA: TGTGCCAGCAGCTTAGCGAGCAGGGGCGGCTACACCTTC.

The genes are TRBV5-1 and TRBJ1-2; D unresolved. The V gene lost 2 bases and the J gene lost 5 bases, with 10 bases spanning the gap. The CDR3 is 13 amino acids. Germline assignment: CDR1 SGHRS and CDR2 YFSETQ. Here the CDR3 reads CASSFGPEYGYTF. In DNA, the CDR3 is TGCGCCAGCAGCTTTGGGCCGGAATATGGCTACACCTTC.

In its sample, this clone was seen a few times. The V and J genes are TRBV19 and TRBJ2-1; weak D call: TRBD2 (6 bases). V lost 8 bases and J 3 bases, leaving 11 bases between the germline ends. The CDR3 runs to 13 residues. Germline assignment: CDR1 LNHDA and CDR2 SQIVND (reference sequence). The CDR3 coding sequence is TGTGCCAGTGCCCTGCGGGGCTACAATGAGCAGTTCTTC. Amino acid sequence: CASALRGYNEQFF.

The V and J genes are TRBV7-3 and TRBJ1-2; the match to TRBD1 covers 7 bases. The CDR3 length is 13 residues. Germline CDR1 SGHTA, CDR2 FQGTGA. V shed 5 bases and J 3 bases; nucleotides not matched to a gene: 3. The CDR3 protein is CASSPDRDYGYTF. CDR3 nucleotides: TGTGCCAGCAGCCCCGACAGGGACTATGGCTACACCTTC. The whole variable domain, filled in from reference TRBV7-3 and TRBJ1-2, reads GAGVSQTPSNKVTEKGKYVELRCDPISGHTALYWYRQSLGQGPEFLIYFQGTGAADDSGLPNDRFFAVRPEGSVSTLKIQRTERGDSAVYLCASSPDRDYGYTFGSGTRLTVV.

The chain uses TRBV11-3 and TRBJ2-5, with 9 bases that match TRBD1. Germline trimming cut 9 bases from V and 7 bases from J; bases unmatched to any gene: 6. CDR1 is SGHNT, CDR2 YENEEA, per germline. CDR3 size: 12 residues. DNA for the CDR3: TGTGCCAGGGGGACAGGGAGAGGGACCCAGTACTTC. Protein sequence: CARGTGRGTQYF.

The chain couples TRBV10-1 to TRBJ2-3; weak D call: TRBD2 (5 bases). V was trimmed by 3 bases and J by 1 base, leaving 8 bases between them. The CDR3 totals 14 residues. The germline CDR1 and CDR2 sequences are WNHNN and SYGVQD (reference sequence). Written as DNA, the CDR3 is TGCGCCAGCAGTGACCCCGGGGGCACAGATACGCAGTATTTT. This translates into CASSDPGGTDTQYF.

V usage is TRBV7-8 and J usage is TRBJ2-5, with TRBD2 matching 9 bases. CDR3 size: 20 residues. Unmatched junction bases numbered 21, after V lost 4 bases and J lost 3 bases. Per the germline V gene, CDR1 is SGHVS and CDR2 is FQNEAQ. The CDR3 spells CASSSPLWVAGGHLKETQYF. In DNA form, the CDR3 reads TGTGCCAGCAGCTCCCCCTTATGGGTTGCGGGAGGGCACTTGAAAGAGACCCAGTACTTC.

This clone occurred a few times. This chain links TRBV4-3 with TRBJ1-2; the D is unclear. The germline V and J ends were trimmed by 8 bases and 2 bases, with 9 bases remaining between them. The CDR3 consists of 12 residues. Looked up from germline, CDR1 is LGHNA and CDR2 is YSLEER. CDR3 DNA: TGCGCCAGCTCCCAGGCCAACTATGGCTACACCTTC. This sequence encodes CASSQANYGYTF.

The rearrangement links TRBV6-5 to TRBJ1-2; 9 bases line up with TRBD1. The length of the CDR3 is 13 residues. The germline gives CDR1 MNHEY, CDR2 SVGAGI. Trimming at V came to 6 bases and at J to 4 bases, leaving 3 bases not matched to a gene. The CDR3 coding sequence is TGTGCCAGCAGGGGACAGGGTGCCTATGGCTACACCTTC. Protein: CASRGQGAYGYTF.

The chain carries TRBV7-8 and TRBJ1-6, with 8 bases matching TRBD1. Per germline, CDR1 SGHVS and CDR2 FQNEAQ. The V segment lost 0 bases and the J segment 11 bases; nucleotides outside the gene matches: 6. The CDR3 covers 15 residues. CDR3 residues: CASSLATGGKTPLHF. The CDR3 nucleotides read TGTGCCAGCAGCTTAGCAACAGGGGGGAAGACACCCCTCCACTTT.

This chain links TRBV7-6 with TRBJ2-7, with 14 bases matching TRBD2. The CDR3 length is 17 residues. Trimming cost V 4 bases and J 4 bases; bases outside gene matches: 9. Germline values: CDR1 SGHVS, CDR2 FNYEAQ. The CDR3 DNA reads as TGTGCCAGCAGCTCCTCCGGGACTAGCGGGAGTCAGTACGAGCAGTACTTC. Translation gives CASSSSGTSGSQYEQYF.

The chain is built from TRBV24-1 and TRBJ2-1, with 15 bases that match TRBD2. Germline lookup yields CDR1 KGHDR and CDR2 SFDVKD. This CDR3 contains 20 residues. Unmatched junction bases numbered 12, after V lost 0 bases and J lost 7 bases. CDR3 DNA sequence: TGTGCCACCAGTGATTTGCGTGGACTAGCGGGAGGGCCAGGTGGGAATGAGCAGTTCTTC. This codes for CATSDLRGLAGGPGGNEQFF.

The V call is TRBV21-1, the J call TRBJ1-1; TRBD1 was called by the table and not checked on the DNA. TRBV21-1 is a pseudogene locus. This CDR3 is built from 15 residues. CDR3 nucleotides: TGTGCCAGCAGCAGGCACTGGGACAGTTACACTGAAGCTTTCTTT. This sequence encodes CASSRHWDSYTEAFF.

This chain joins TRBV27 and TRBJ1-3; perhaps TRBD1 as D (6 bases). V shed 0 bases and J shed 0 bases, with 21 bases lying between them. Germline CDR1 reads MNHEY; CDR2 reads SMNVEV (reference sequence). CDR3 length: 20 residues. CDR3 nucleotide sequence: TGTGCCAGCAGTTTATCGGGGGCCCAGGGCAAGGCTCCCTCTGGAAACACCATATATTTT. Amino acid sequence: CASSLSGAQGKAPSGNTIYF.

The V and J genes are TRBV30 and TRBJ2-3; D unclear. Germline V gene lookup returns CDR1 GTSNPN and CDR2 SVGIG (reference sequence). This CDR3 has 12 residues. The V end lost 3 bases, the J end lost 3 bases, and 7 bases lay between the germline ends. As DNA, the CDR3 is TGTGCCTGGAGCCTCTTAACAGATACGCAGTATTTT. Translating gives CAWSLLTDTQYF.

V usage is TRBV5-1 and J usage is TRBJ2-2, with a tentative D call TRBD2 (5 bases). V was shortened by 1 base and J by 6 bases, with 19 bases between the two germline ends. In germline, CDR1 is SGHRS, CDR2 YFSETQ. This CDR3 has 17 residues. This CDR3 is CASSLFSGILAAGELFF. The CDR3 DNA follows: TGCGCCAGCAGCTTGTTCTCCGGGATATTGGCGGCCGGGGAGCTGTTTTTT.

The chain links TRBV19 to TRBJ1-1; no clear D gene. Trimming removed 5 bases at V and 3 bases at J, with 13 bases between. The CDR3 covers 14 residues. Germline values: CDR1 LNHDA, CDR2 SQIVND (reference sequence). Here the CDR3 DNA reads TGTGCCAGTAGTCGAGGGATTGAGTACACTGAAGCTTTCTTT. The encoded protein is CASSRGIEYTEAFF.

The rearrangement joins TRBV11-2 to TRBJ1-2, with TRBD1 matching over 8 bases. The CDR3 contains 16 residues. Germline CDR1 is SGHAT and CDR2 is FQNNGV. With V trimmed by 0 bases and J by 5 bases, 8 bases remained unmatched. The CDR3 sequence is CASSLDRTGGGYGYTF. The CDR3 DNA follows: TGTGCCAGCAGCTTAGATCGTACAGGGGGAGGGTATGGCTACACCTTC.

The rearrangement links TRBV6-5 to TRBJ1-5, with D possibly TRBD1 on 5 matching bases. The CDR3 spans 15 residues. Deletions cut 2 bases from V and 3 bases from J, with 11 bases between. Germline CDR1 and CDR2: MNHEY and SVGAGI. The DNA of the CDR3 is TGTGCCAGCAGTTACGCGACAGACAACAATCAGCCCCAGCATTTT. Encoded protein: CASSYATDNNQPQHF.

The chain combines TRBV5-4 with TRBJ2-1, with TRBD1 identical over 9 bases. CDR1 is SGHNT, CDR2 YYREEE, per germline (reference sequence). This CDR3 is 15 amino acids long. V dropped 6 bases and J dropped 12; count of bases not matched to a gene: 16. The CDR3 sequence is CASNPGGQGMQWQFF. As DNA, the CDR3 is TGTGCCAGCAACCCTGGGGGACAGGGAATGCAATGGCAGTTCTTC.

V is TRBV7-6 and J is TRBJ2-5, with TRBD1 as a possible D gene (6 bases). CDR1 is SGHVS and CDR2 is FNYEAQ in the germline V gene. Between the trimmed V and J ends, which lost 1 base and 2 bases, there was a span of 14 bases. CDR3 size: 16 residues. CDR3 in amino acids: CASSLDGTLIQETQYF. For the CDR3, the DNA is TGTGCCAGCAGCTTAGACGGGACACTTATTCAAGAGACCCAGTACTTC.

The rearrangement uses TRBV19 and TRBJ2-5; D gene ambiguous. Deletions cut 4 bases from V and 0 bases from J, with 9 bases between. CDR3 length: 14 residues. The germline CDR1 and CDR2 sequences are LNHDA and SQIVND (reference sequence). The CDR3 is CASSSHGDQETQYF. The CDR3 coding sequence is TGTGCCAGTAGTAGCCACGGAGACCAAGAGACCCAGTACTTC.

The rearrangement uses TRBV14 and TRBJ2-7, with 8 nucleotides matching TRBD2. The trim removed 4 bases at V and 4 bases at J, leaving 9 bases unmatched. The CDR3 consists of 15 residues. In germline, CDR1 is SGHDN, CDR2 FVKESK. For the CDR3, the DNA is TGTGCCAGCAGCCTGATTGGAGCGGGGGTGTACGAGCAGTACTTC. Protein product: CASSLIGAGVYEQYF. Based on the CDR3 plus reference TRBV14 and TRBJ2-7, the full variable domain is EAGVTQFPSHSVIEKGQTVTLRCDPISGHDNLYWYRRVMGKEIKFLLHFVKESKQDESGMPNNRFLAERTGGTYSTLKVQPAELEDSGVYFCASSLIGAGVYEQYFGPGTRLTVT.

The V gene is TRBV7-6, the J gene TRBJ2-2; 7 nucleotides match TRBD2. The V and J ends lost 5 bases and 6 bases, in that order; junction bases with no gene match: 3. The length of the CDR3 is 13 residues. Germline CDR1 is SGHVS and CDR2 is FNYEAQ. The CDR3 DNA follows: TGTGCCAGCAGCCGGACTAGGTCCGGGGAGCTGTTTTTT. The encoded protein is CASSRTRSGELFF.

This chain links TRBV3-1 (or the pseudogene TRBV3-2) with TRBJ1-1; D remains ambiguous. The germline V gene encodes CDR1 LGHDT and CDR2 YNNKEL (reference sequence). This CDR3 spans 13 amino acids. The V end was cut by 0 bases, the J end by 7 bases, with 9 bases between. The DNA of the CDR3 is TGTGCCAGCAGCCAAGACTCGGCGGTTGAAGCTTTCTTT. This gives the protein CASSQDSAVEAFF.